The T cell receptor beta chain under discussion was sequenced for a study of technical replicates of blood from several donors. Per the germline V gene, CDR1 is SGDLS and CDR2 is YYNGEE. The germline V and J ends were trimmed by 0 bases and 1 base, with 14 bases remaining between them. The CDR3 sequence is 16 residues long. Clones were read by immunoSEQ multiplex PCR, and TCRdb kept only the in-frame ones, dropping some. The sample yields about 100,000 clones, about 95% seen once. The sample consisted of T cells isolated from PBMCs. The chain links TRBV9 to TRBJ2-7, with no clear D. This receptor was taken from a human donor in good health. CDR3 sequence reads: CASSVAGSPASYEQYF. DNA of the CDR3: TGTGCCAGCAGCGTAGCTGGCTCCCCTGCTTCCTACGAGCAGTACTTC. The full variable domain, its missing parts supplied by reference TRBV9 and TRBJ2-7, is DSGVTQTPKHLITATGQRVTLRCSPRSGDLSVYWYQQSLDQGLQFLIQYYNGEERAKGNILERFSAQQFPDLHSELNLSSLELGDSALYFCASSVAGSPASYEQYFGPGTRLTVT.